Many counts were recorded for the clone carrying this T cell receptor beta chain. Researchers built TCR beta libraries using quantitative 5'-RACE with molecular barcodes. MiXCR, applied by TCRdb to the 5' RACE reads, yields one record per CDR3 protein. Of around 210,000 distinct CDR3 sequences in the sample, under 8.5% are singletons; the top ten hold more than 4%. This sample is drawn from a study of CD8 T cells in ankylosing spondylitis. Germline trimming cut 5 bases from V and 1 base from J; bases unmatched to any gene: 6. The CDR3 has 15 residues. Germline CDR1 reads SGHRS; CDR2 reads YFSETQ. The source is a female donor with ankylosing spondylitis or in good health (not recorded which). This chain uses TRBV5-1 with TRBJ1-5; 7 bases are shared with TRBD1. Sequencing used blood, either unsorted or a sorted T cell fraction (not recorded which). DNA for the CDR3: TGCGCCAGCAGTCAGGGGGGGGGCAGCAATCAGCCCCAGCATTTT. This encodes CASSQGGGSNQPQHF.